Listed below are T cell receptor beta chains from one sample, sequenced in a study of cytomegalovirus exposure and HLA in healthy donors. The method was immunoSEQ multiplex PCR; TCRdb's version includes in-frame clones alone and lacks a portion of them. The sample shows some 140,000 clones, roughly three quarters of them seen only once. The specimen was PBMCs. These receptors originate from a man between 25 and 39 years old in good health and CMV-seronegative. The CDR3 runs from the conserved cysteine through the conserved F or W. A D gene is named only where the DNA matches it firmly. A clone size is listed for some rows: how often the clone was seen (once, few, many), or a class if it is expanded.

V gene	J gene	clone size	D gene	CDR3 protein	CDR3 DNA
TRBV30	TRBJ1-2	.	.	CAWGTNYGYTF	TGTGCCTGGGGGACAAACTATGGCTACACCTTC
TRBV5-4	TRBJ1-1	.	.	CASSPGGGRMNTEAFF	TGTGCCAGCAGCCCTGGGGGGGGGAGGATGAACACTGAAGCTTTCTTT
TRBV15	TRBJ2-3	.	TRBD2	CATSRVRERRDTQYF	TGTGCCACCAGCAGAGTGCGGGAGAGACGAGATACGCAGTATTTT
TRBV6-5	TRBJ1-1	.	TRBD1	CASSFHGQAMEAFF	TGTGCCAGCAGTTTCCACGGACAGGCCATGGAAGCTTTCTTT
TRBV30	TRBJ1-3	few	.	CAWSLSGGSTGNTIYF	TGTGCCTGGTCCCTGAGCGGGGGATCGACTGGAAACACCATATATTTT
TRBV12-5	TRBJ2-1	.	TRBD1	CASGLVGQGVHNEQFF	TGTGCTAGTGGTTTGGTAGGGCAGGGGGTCCACAATGAGCAGTTCTTC
TRBV30	TRBJ2-3	.	TRBD1	CAWSSGTGLTDTQYF	TGTGCCTGGAGTTCCGGGACAGGGCTCACAGATACGCAGTATTTT
TRBV7-2	TRBJ1-2	few	TRBD1	CASSSQYQGAYGYTF	TGTGCCAGCAGCTCACAATACCAGGGGGCATATGGCTACACCTTC
TRBV30	TRBJ2-6	.	.	CAWTLSGANVLTF	TGTGCCTGGACCCTCTCTGGGGCCAACGTCCTGACTTTC
TRBV5-4	TRBJ2-2	.	.	CASTVQGIHGGELFF	TGTGCCAGCACCGTACAGGGAATTCACGGCGGGGAGCTGTTTTTT
TRBV7-2	TRBJ2-7	few	.	CASSPGWRGSYEQYF	TGTGCCAGCAGCCCAGGGTGGAGGGGCTCCTACGAGCAGTACTTC
TRBV7-6	TRBJ2-1	.	TRBD2	CASSLGRENNEQFF	TGTGCCAGCAGCTTAGGGCGGGAGAACAATGAGCAGTTCTTC
TRBV6-5	TRBJ2-7	few	TRBD2	CASRPGTSEHEQYF	TGTGCCAGCCGGCCCGGGACTAGCGAACACGAGCAGTACTTC
TRBV4-1	TRBJ2-1	.	TRBD1	CASSPTGGDEQFF	TGCGCCAGCAGCCCTACAGGGGGCGATGAGCAGTTCTTC
TRBV28	TRBJ2-7	.	.	CAARGATGSYEQYF	TGTGCCGCCCGGGGGGCCACGGGCTCCTACGAGCAGTACTTC
TRBV19	TRBJ2-7	.	.	CASSISQGLPYEQYF	TGTGCCAGTAGTATTTCCCAGGGGCTTCCCTACGAGCAGTACTTC
TRBV9	TRBJ2-7	.	TRBD2	CASSVEVAGVSEQYF	TGTGCCAGCAGCGTAGAGGTAGCGGGAGTCTCCGAGCAGTACTTC
TRBV15	TRBJ2-7	.	TRBD2	CATSLPKGGKKYEQYF	TGTGCCACCAGCTTGCCCAAGGGAGGGAAGAAGTACGAGCAGTACTTC
TRBV27	TRBJ1-1	.	.	CASSFLGGTEAFF	TGTGCCAGCAGTTTCCTCGGGGGAACTGAAGCTTTCTTT
TRBV5-4	TRBJ2-7	.	TRBD1	CASRPTGGVEQYF	TGTGCCAGCAGGCCAACAGGGGGCGTCGAGCAGTACTTC
TRBV19	TRBJ2-7	.	TRBD2	CASNTAGGPYEQYF	TGTGCCAGTAACACAGCGGGAGGGCCCTACGAGCAGTACTTC
TRBV4-1	TRBJ2-1	few	.	CASSLIPVVSAYNEQFF	TGCGCCAGCAGCCTTATCCCCGTGGTTAGCGCCTACAATGAGCAGTTCTTC